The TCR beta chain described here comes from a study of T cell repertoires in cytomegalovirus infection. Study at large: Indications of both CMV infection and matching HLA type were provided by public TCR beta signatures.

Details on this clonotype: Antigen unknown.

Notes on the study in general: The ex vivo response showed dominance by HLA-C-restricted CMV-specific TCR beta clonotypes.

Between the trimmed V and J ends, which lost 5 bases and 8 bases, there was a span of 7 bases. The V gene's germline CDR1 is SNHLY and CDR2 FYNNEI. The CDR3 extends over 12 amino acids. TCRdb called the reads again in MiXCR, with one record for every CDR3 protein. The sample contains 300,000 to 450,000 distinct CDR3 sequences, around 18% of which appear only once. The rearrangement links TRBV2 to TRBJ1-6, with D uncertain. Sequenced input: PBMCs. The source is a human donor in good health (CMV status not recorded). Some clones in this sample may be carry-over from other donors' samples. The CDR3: CASSKVDSPLHF. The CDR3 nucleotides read TGTGCCAGCAGTAAGGTAGATTCACCCCTCCACTTT. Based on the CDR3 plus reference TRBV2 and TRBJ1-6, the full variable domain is EPEVTQTPSHQVTQMGQEVILRCVPISNHLYFYWYRQILGQKVEFLVSFYNNEISEKSEIFDDQFSVERPDGSNFTLKIRSTKLEDSAMYFCASSKVDSPLHFGNGTRLTVT.